These T cell receptor beta chains were read from a single sample in a study of PD-L1 blockade in urothelial cancer. Sequencing was performed with immunoSEQ multiplex PCR; in TCRdb, only in-frame clones are kept and a portion is missing. The sample has around 68,000 clones, more than 80% seen once; the top ten hold about 1.6%. The material was PBMCs, obtained around atezolizumab (anti-PD-L1) treatment. The source is a man between 70 and 80 years old with urothelial cancer. The CDR3 runs from the conserved cysteine through the conserved F or W. The D gene is left open where the match is weak. Clone size, where shown, is once, few, many, or a class for clones that have expanded.

>TRBD2|NA|TRBV15|TRBJ2-7
TGTGCCACCAGCAGAGATGATAGCGGGACCTACGAGCAGTACTTC
CATSRDDSGTYEQYF
>NA|NA|TRBV6-6|TRBJ1-1
TGTGCCAGCATACCCCGTGCCAGTAACACTGAAGCTTTCTTT
CASIPRASNTEAFF
>TRBD1|NA|TRBV11-3|TRBJ2-7
TGTGCCAGCAGCTCGGACAGGGAGGATCCCTACGAGCAGTACTTC
CASSSDREDPYEQYF
>NA|NA|TRBV7-2|TRBJ2-7
TGTGCCAGCAGCTCCGGTAGCTCCTACGAGCAGTACTTC
CASSSGSSYEQYF
>NA|NA|TRBV9|TRBJ2-7
TGTGCCAGCTCCTTCGGACAGAATGCCTACGAGCAGTACTTC
CASSFGQNAYEQYF
>NA|NA|TRBV4-1|TRBJ2-1
TGCGCCAGCAGCCCCGTCCAGGGGAGCTCCTACAATGAGCAGTTCTTC
CASSPVQGSSYNEQFF
>NA|once|TRBV30|TRBJ2-3
TGTGCCTGGACCCCTGGAAGTCTAGCGTACACAGATACGCAGTATTTT
CAWTPGSLAYTDTQYF
>TRBD1|NA|TRBV5-1|TRBJ1-1
TGCGCCAGCAGCAAACAGGGGGACACTGAAGCTTTCTTT
CASSKQGDTEAFF
>TRBD1|NA|TRBV5-1|TRBJ2-1
TGCGCCAGCAGCTTATTCGGGACAGGGGATAATGAGCAGTTCTTC
CASSLFGTGDNEQFF
>NA|NA|TRBV27|TRBJ2-7
TGTGCCAGCAGTGTTACAGGAAATACCTACGAGCAGTACTTC
CASSVTGNTYEQYF
>TRBD2|few|TRBV27|TRBJ2-1
TGTGCCAGCAGTTCTAGCGGCAACTACAATGAGCAGTTCTTC
CASSSSGNYNEQFF
>TRBD1|few|TRBV5-4|TRBJ2-1
TGTGCCAGCAGCCTCGACAGGGGGCGCGGTAATGAGCAGTTCTTC
CASSLDRGRGNEQFF
>TRBD1|NA|TRBV5-6|TRBJ2-7
TGTGCCAGCAGCCCATCGGGGACAGGGGGCTTTTACGAGCAGTACTTC
CASSPSGTGGFYEQYF
>NA|NA|TRBV27|TRBJ1-1
TGTGCCAGCAGTCAGGTGAGGGAGAACACTGAAGCTTTCTTT
CASSQVRENTEAFF
>NA|NA|TRBV13|TRBJ1-1
TGTGCCAGCAGCTTAGAAGGAGGGTTGAACACTGAAGCTTTCTTT
CASSLEGGLNTEAFF
>NA|NA|TRBV19|TRBJ1-4
TGTGCCAGTAGTAACAAGGAGGGCCTGAGGATGTTTTTT
CASSNKEGLRMFF
>NA|NA|TRBV7-9|TRBJ2-7
TGTGCCAGCAGCTTTACACCCTACGAGCAGTACTTC
CASSFTPYEQYF
>NA|once|TRBV7-2|TRBJ2-3
TGTGCCAGCAGCTCGCCGCCGGGGGCAGATACGCAGTATTTT
CASSSPPGADTQYF
>NA|NA|TRBV28|TRBJ1-4
TGTGCCAGCAGTTTATTGTCCCAGGGTGGTACTAATGAAAAACTGTTTTTT
CASSLLSQGGTNEKLFF
>TRBD1|NA|TRBV28|TRBJ1-2
TGTGCCAGCACTACAGGACAGGGGAACTATGGCTACACCTTC
CASTTGQGNYGYTF
>NA|NA|TRBV10-1|TRBJ2-7
TGCGCCAGCAGTCTTAGCCCTTACCCCGAGCAGTACTTC
CASSLSPYPEQYF
>TRBD1|few|TRBV29-1|TRBJ1-1
TGCAGCGTTGTTGGGGACAGGGGGCCTGAAGCTTTCTTT
CSVVGDRGPEAFF
>TRBD2|NA|TRBV9|TRBJ2-1
TGTGCCAGCAGCGTAGTGGGAGGGGACGATGAGCAGTTCTTC
CASSVVGGDDEQFF
>NA|NA|TRBV5-4|TRBJ2-7
TGTGCCAGCAGCTCCGGGCTCAGGGAAGAGCAGTACTTC
CASSSGLREEQYF
>NA|NA|TRBV27|TRBJ1-2
TGTGCCAGCAGCGAAAAAATAGGACTTTATGGGTATGGCTACACCTTC
CASSEKIGLYGYGYTF
>NA|NA|TRBV4-3|TRBJ2-7
TGCGCCAGCAGCCAAGACCTGACTGGCTCCTACGAGCAGTACTTC
CASSQDLTGSYEQYF
>NA|NA|TRBV5-6|TRBJ2-1
TGTGCCAGCAGCTTCTTCGCGCGCGAGCAGTTCTTC
CASSFFAREQFF
>TRBD1|once|TRBV5-1|TRBJ2-1
TGCGCCAGCAGCAATTTTTGGGACAGAACCTACAATGAGCAGTTCTTC
CASSNFWDRTYNEQFF
>NA|NA|TRBV6-1|TRBJ1-5
TGTGCCAGCAGCCTCACGAGGAATCAGCCCCAGCATTTT
CASSLTRNQPQHF
>TRBD2|NA|TRBV7-9|TRBJ2-3
TGTGCCAGCACCCCGGGGGGGAGGGTTCCAGATACGCAGTATTTT
CASTPGGRVPDTQYF
>NA|NA|TRBV2|TRBJ2-1
TGTGCCAGCAGTGAACAGCGGGTCTCCTACAATGAGCAGTTCTTC
CASSEQRVSYNEQFF
>NA|NA|TRBV7-2|TRBJ2-7
TGTGCCAGCAGCTTCGGGGGAGGCTACGAGCAGTACTTC
CASSFGGGYEQYF
>NA|NA|TRBV25-1|TRBJ1-2
TGTGCCAGCAGTGGTCCAGGGATAGGCTACACCTTC
CASSGPGIGYTF
>TRBD2|NA|TRBV7-2|TRBJ2-7
TGTGCCAGCAGTTACCAGCGGGACGCAGACTACGAGCAGTACTTC
CASSYQRDADYEQYF
>NA|NA|TRBV13|TRBJ2-5
TGTGCCAGCAGCTTGTATTCAGCGGTCGGGGAGCAGTACTTC
CASSLYSAVGEQYF
>NA|NA|TRBV6-1|TRBJ1-3
TGTGCCAGCATACGGAGCTCTGGAAACACCATATATTTT
CASIRSSGNTIYF
>TRBD2|NA|TRBV11-1|TRBJ2-7
TGTGCCAGCAGGCAAGCGGGAGTGACCTACGAGCAGTACTTC
CASRQAGVTYEQYF
>TRBD1|NA|TRBV5-4|TRBJ1-3
TGTGCCAGCAGCTCACCTAACGACAGGGCTGGAAACACCATATATTTT
CASSSPNDRAGNTIYF
>TRBD1|NA|TRBV7-9|TRBJ2-7
TGTGCCAGCAGCCGACCTACCGGGACAGGGTCCTACGAGCAGTACTTC
CASSRPTGTGSYEQYF
>TRBD1|NA|TRBV5-5|TRBJ1-1
TGTGCCAGCAGCTGGCGGACAGGGAAGCCCGCTGAAGCTTTCTTT
CASSWRTGKPAEAFF
>TRBD1|NA|TRBV28|TRBJ1-1
TGTGCCAGCAGTCGCAGGGGGGTGGAAACTGAAGCTTTCTTT
CASSRRGVETEAFF
>NA|NA|TRBV30|TRBJ1-5
TGTGCCTGGAGTCTGGCAATCGGGCAGCCCCAGCATTTT
CAWSLAIGQPQHF
>TRBD1|NA|TRBV5-4|TRBJ1-1
TGTGCCAGCAGCTCGCAGGGGGGGAACACTGAAGCTTTCTTT
CASSSQGGNTEAFF
>NA|NA|TRBV7-3|TRBJ2-1
TGTGCCAGCAGCCCTCCTGGGAGCGGTCCCTACAATGAGCAGTTCTTC
CASSPPGSGPYNEQFF
>TRBD1|NA|TRBV7-2|TRBJ2-1
TGTGCCAGCAGCTTAGTGGGACAGGGGTTCGATGAGCAGTTCTTC
CASSLVGQGFDEQFF
>TRBD1|NA|TRBV11-3|TRBJ2-2
TGTGCCAGCAGCTCCCGGACAGGGGAAGGCACCGGGGAGCTGTTTTTT
CASSSRTGEGTGELFF
>TRBD2|NA|TRBV13|TRBJ2-7
TGTGCCAGCACGTTAAGCGGGATTCCCGGCGAGCAGTACTTC
CASTLSGIPGEQYF
>TRBD1|few|TRBV7-2|TRBJ1-1
TGTGCCAGCAGCTTTGGGACAGAGAACACTGAAGCTTTCTTT
CASSFGTENTEAFF
>TRBD1|NA|TRBV28|TRBJ1-5
TGTGCCAGCAGGGGGGGTGACAGGGTGAATCAGCCCCAGCATTTT
CASRGGDRVNQPQHF
>NA|NA|TRBV28|TRBJ1-1
TGTGCCAGCAGTTTATCCTGGGTAGATTTCGGGGGAACTGAAGCTTTCTTT
CASSLSWVDFGGTEAFF
>TRBD2|NA|TRBV18|TRBJ2-2
TGTGCCAGCTCACCCCTCGGACTAGCGGGAGTAAAAAACACCGGGGAGCTGTTTTTT
CASSPLGLAGVKNTGELFF
>TRBD1|NA|TRBV6-1|TRBJ2-2
TGTGCCAGCAGTGACGACAGGGCGGGGAACACCGGGGAGCTGTTTTTT
CASSDDRAGNTGELFF